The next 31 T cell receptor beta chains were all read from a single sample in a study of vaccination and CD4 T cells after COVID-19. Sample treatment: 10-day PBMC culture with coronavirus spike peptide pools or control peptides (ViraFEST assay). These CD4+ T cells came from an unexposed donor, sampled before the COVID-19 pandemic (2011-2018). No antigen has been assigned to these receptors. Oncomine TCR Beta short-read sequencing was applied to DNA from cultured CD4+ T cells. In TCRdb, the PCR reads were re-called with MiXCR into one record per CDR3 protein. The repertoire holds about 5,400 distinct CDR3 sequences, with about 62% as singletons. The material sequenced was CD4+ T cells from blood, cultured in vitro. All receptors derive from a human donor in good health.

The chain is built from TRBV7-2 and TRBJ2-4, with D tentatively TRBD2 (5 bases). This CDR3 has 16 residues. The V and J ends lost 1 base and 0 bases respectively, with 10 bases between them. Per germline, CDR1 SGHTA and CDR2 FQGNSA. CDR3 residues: CASSLELGLAKNIQYF. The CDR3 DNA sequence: TGTGCCAGCAGCTTAGAACTCGGACTAGCCAAAAACATTCAGTACTTC.

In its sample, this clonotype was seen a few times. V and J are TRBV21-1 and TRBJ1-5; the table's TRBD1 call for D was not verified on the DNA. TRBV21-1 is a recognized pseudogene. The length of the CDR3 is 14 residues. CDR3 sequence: CASSTRQGNQPQHF. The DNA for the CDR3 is TGTGCCAGCAGCACACGACAGGGTAATCAGCCCCAGCATTTT.

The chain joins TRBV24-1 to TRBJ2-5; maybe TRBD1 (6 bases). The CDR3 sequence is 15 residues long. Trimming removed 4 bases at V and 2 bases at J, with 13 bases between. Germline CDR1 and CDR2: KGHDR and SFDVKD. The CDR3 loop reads CATSDLDRKQETQYF. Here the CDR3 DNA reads TGTGCCACCAGTGACCTGGACAGAAAACAAGAGACCCAGTACTTC.

The CDR3 protein is CASSPGGAGNTIYF. CDR3 DNA sequence: TGTGCCAGCAGCCCCGGGGGGGCTGGAAACACCATATATTTT. The J gene is TRBJ1-3, the V gene TRBV6-1; a weak D match, TRBD1 (5 bases). The V and J ends lost 6 bases and 2 bases respectively, with 11 bases between them. CDR3 size: 14 residues. From germline, CDR1 is MNHNS and CDR2 SASEGT.

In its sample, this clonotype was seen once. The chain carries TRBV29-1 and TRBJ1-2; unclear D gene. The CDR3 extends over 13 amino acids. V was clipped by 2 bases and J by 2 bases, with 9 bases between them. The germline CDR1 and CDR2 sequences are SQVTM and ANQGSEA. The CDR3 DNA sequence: TGCAGCGTTGAACGGGATCTCAACTATGGCTACACCTTC. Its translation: CSVERDLNYGYTF.

The CDR3 nucleotides read TGTGCCAGCAGCTATAGGGACACCTACGAGCAGTACTTC. This translates into CASSYRDTYEQYF. The chain joins TRBV6-2 or TRBV6-3 to TRBJ2-7, with D tentatively TRBD1 (6 bases). The ends were cut back, 6 bases at V and 2 bases at J, with 11 bases in the middle. Germline lookup yields CDR1 MNHEY and CDR2 SVGEGT. CDR3 length: 13 amino acids.

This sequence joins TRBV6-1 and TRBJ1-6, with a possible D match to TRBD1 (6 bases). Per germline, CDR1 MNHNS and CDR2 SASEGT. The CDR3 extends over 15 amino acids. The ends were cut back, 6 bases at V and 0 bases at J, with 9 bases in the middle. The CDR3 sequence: CASRKDSSYNSPLHF. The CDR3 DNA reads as TGTGCCAGCAGAAAGGACAGCTCCTATAATTCACCCCTCCACTTT.

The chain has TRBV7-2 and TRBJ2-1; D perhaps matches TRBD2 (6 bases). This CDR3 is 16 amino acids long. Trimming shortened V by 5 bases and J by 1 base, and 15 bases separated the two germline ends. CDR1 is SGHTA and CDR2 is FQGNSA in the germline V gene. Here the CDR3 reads CASSPRGFRSYNEQFF. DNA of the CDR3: TGTGCCAGCAGCCCCCGGGGGTTTAGGTCCTACAATGAGCAGTTCTTC.

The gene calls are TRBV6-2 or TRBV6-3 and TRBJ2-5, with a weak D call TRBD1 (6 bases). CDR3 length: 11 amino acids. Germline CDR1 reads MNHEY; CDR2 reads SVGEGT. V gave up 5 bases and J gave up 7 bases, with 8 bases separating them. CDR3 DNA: TGTGCCAGCAGTCAAGGGGGGACCCAGTACTTC. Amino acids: CASSQGGTQYF.

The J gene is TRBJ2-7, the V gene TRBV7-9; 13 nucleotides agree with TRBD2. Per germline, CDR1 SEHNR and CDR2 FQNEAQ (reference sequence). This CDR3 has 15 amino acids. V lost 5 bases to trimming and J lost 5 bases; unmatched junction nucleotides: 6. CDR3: CASSQGLAGPHEQYF. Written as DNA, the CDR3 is TGTGCCAGCAGCCAGGGACTAGCGGGGCCCCACGAGCAGTACTTC.

The CDR3 sequence: CASGDNYGYTF. DNA for the CDR3: TGTGCCTCGGGCGATAACTATGGCTACACCTTC. The chain employs TRBV10-3 and TRBJ1-2; D remains unclear. Germline CDR1 is ENHRY and CDR2 is SYGVKD. CDR3 length equals 11 residues. Trimming took 11 bases from V and 1 from J, leaving 8 bases between them.

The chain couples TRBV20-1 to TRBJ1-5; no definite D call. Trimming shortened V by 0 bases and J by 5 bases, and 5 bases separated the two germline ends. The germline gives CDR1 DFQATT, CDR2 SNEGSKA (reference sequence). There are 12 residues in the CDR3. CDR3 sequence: CSAREGHQPQHF. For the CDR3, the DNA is TGCAGTGCTAGAGAGGGCCATCAGCCCCAGCATTTT.

The CDR3 sequence: CATNREWNSPLHF. The CDR3 DNA follows: TGTGCCACCAACAGGGAGTGGAATTCACCCCTCCACTTT. The chain recombines TRBV28 with TRBJ1-6, with D perhaps TRBD1 (6 bases). The CDR3 is 13 residues long. CDR1 and CDR2 from the germline V gene are MDHEN and SYDVKM. Trimming took 10 bases from V and 7 from J, leaving 14 bases between them.

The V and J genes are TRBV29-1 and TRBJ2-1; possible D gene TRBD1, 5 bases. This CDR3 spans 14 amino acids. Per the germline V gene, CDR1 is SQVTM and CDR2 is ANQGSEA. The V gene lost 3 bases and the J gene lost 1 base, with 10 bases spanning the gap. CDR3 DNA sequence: TGCAGCGTTGAGGCCCAGGGATCCTACAATGAGCAGTTCTTC. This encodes CSVEAQGSYNEQFF.

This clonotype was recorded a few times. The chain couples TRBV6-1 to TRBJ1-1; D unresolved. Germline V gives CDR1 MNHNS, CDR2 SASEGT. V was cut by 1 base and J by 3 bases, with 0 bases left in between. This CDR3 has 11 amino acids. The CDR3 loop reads CASSEDTEAFF. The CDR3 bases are TGTGCCAGCAGTGAAGACACTGAAGCTTTCTTT.

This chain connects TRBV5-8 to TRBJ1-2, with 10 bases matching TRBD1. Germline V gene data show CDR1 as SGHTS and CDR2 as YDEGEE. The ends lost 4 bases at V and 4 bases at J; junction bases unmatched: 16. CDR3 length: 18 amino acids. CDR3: CASSIGTLGQGGTYGYTF. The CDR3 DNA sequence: TGTGCCAGCAGCATTGGGACCTTAGGACAGGGGGGAACCTATGGCTACACCTTC.

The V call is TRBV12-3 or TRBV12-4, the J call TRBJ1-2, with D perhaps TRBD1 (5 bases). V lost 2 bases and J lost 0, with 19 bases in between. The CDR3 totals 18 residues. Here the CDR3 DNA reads TGTGCCAGCAGTTTAAGGGTCGGCGGGGCGCCCCCTAACTATGGCTACACCTTC. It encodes CASSLRVGGAPPNYGYTF.

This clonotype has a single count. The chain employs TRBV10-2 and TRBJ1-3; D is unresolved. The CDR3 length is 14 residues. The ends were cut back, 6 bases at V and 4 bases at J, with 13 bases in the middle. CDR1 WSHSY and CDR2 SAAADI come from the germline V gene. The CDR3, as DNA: TGCGCCAGCAGCCCCCTAGGGCTCGGAAACACCATATATTTT. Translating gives CASSPLGLGNTIYF.

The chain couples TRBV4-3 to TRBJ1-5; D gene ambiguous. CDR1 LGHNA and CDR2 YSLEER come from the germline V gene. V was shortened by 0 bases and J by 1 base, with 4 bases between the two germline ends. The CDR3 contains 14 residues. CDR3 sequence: CASSQDLSNQPQHF. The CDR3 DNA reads TGCGCCAGCAGCCAAGATCTAAGCAATCAGCCCCAGCATTTT.

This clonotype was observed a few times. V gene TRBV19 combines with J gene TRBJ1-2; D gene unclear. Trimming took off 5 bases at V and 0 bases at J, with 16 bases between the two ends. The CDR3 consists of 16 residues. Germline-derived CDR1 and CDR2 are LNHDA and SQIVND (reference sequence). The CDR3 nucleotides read TGTGCCAGTAGTTCCCCCGACACCATCCCTAACTATGGCTACACCTTC. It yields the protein CASSSPDTIPNYGYTF. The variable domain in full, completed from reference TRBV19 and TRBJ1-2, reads DGGITQSPKYLFRKEGQNVTLSCEQNLNHDAMYWYRQDPGQGLRLIYYSQIVNDFQKGDIAEGYSVSREKKESFPLTVTSAQKNPTAFYLCASSSPDTIPNYGYTFGSGTRLTVV.

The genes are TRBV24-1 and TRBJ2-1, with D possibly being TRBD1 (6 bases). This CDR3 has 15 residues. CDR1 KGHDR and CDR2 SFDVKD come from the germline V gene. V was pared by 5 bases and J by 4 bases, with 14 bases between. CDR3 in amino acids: CATSGLGAGYNEQFF. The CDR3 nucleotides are TGTGCCACCAGTGGCCTGGGGGCAGGGTACAATGAGCAGTTCTTC.

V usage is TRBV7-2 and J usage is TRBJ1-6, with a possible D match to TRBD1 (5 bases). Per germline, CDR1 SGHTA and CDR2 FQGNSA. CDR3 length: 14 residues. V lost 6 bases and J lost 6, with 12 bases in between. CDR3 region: CASRGDSINSPLHF. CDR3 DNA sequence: TGTGCCAGCAGGGGCGACAGCATTAATTCACCCCTCCACTTT.

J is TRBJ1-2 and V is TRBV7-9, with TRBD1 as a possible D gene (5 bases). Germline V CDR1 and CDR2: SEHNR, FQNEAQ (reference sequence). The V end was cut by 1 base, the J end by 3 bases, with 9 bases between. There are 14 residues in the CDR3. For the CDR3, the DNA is TGTGCCAGCAGCTTAGAACAGGCATACTATGGCTACACCTTC. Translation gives CASSLEQAYYGYTF.

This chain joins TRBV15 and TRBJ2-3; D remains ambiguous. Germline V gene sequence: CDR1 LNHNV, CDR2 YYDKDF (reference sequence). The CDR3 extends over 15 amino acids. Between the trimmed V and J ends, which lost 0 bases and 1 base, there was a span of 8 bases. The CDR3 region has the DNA TGTGCCACCAGCAGAGATCGGTGGGGCACAGATACGCAGTATTTT. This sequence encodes CATSRDRWGTDTQYF. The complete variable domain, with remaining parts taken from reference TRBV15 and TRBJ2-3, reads DAMVIQNPRYQVTQFGKPVTLSCSQTLNHNVMYWYQQKSSQAPKLLFHYYDKDFNNEADTPDNFQSRRPNTSFCFLDIRSPGLGDTAMYLCATSRDRWGTDTQYFGPGTRLTVL.

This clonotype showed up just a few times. This chain's CDR3 is CASKSGGDPGELFF. For the CDR3, the DNA is TGTGCCAGTAAATCCGGGGGTGACCCCGGGGAGCTGTTTTTT. The V call is TRBV19, the J call TRBJ2-2; D is possibly TRBD2 (6 bases). The CDR3 runs 14 residues. Germline-derived CDR1 and CDR2 are LNHDA and SQIVND (reference sequence). V was cut by 7 bases and J by 6 bases, with 15 bases left in between.

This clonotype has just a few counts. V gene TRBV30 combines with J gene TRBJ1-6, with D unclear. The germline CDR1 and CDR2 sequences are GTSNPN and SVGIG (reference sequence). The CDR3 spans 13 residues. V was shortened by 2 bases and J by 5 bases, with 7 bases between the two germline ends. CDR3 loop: CAWSSANNSPLHF. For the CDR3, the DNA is TGTGCCTGGAGTTCAGCTAATAATTCACCCCTCCACTTT. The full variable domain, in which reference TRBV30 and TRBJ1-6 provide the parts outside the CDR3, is SQTIHQWPATLVQPVGSPLSLECTVEGTSNPNLYWYRQAAGRGLQLLFYSVGIGQISSEVPQNLSASRPQDRQFILSSKKLLLSDSGFYLCAWSSANNSPLHFGNGTRLTVT.

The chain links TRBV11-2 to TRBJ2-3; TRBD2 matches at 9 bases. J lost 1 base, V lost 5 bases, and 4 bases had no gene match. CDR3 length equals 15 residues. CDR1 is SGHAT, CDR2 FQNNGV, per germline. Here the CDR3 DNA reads TGTGCCAGCAGCCCTAGACTAGCGGGCACAGATACGCAGTATTTT. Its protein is CASSPRLAGTDTQYF.

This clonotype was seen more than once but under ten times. The CDR3 sequence is CASSLGSGVLEAFF. The CDR3 bases are TGTGCCAGCAGCTTAGGATCCGGAGTTCTTGAAGCTTTCTTT. This chain uses TRBV7-2 with TRBJ1-1, with no clear D. This CDR3 contains 14 residues. The V gene lost 1 base and the J gene lost 7 bases, with 13 bases spanning the gap. Per germline, CDR1 SGHTA and CDR2 FQGNSA.

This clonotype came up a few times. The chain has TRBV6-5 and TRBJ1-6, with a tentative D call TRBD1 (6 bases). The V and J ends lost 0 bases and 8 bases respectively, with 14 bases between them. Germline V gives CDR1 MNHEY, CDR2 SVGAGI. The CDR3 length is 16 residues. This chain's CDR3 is CASSYSTRAGDSPLHF. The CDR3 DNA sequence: TGTGCCAGCAGTTACTCGACCCGGGCAGGGGATTCACCCCTCCACTTT.

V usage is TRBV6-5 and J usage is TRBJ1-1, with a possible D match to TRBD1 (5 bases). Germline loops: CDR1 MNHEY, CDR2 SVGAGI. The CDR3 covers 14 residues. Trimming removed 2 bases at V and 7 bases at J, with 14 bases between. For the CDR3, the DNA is TGTGCCAGCAGTTACGGAGTGCGGGGGGTTGAAGCTTTCTTT. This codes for CASSYGVRGVEAFF.

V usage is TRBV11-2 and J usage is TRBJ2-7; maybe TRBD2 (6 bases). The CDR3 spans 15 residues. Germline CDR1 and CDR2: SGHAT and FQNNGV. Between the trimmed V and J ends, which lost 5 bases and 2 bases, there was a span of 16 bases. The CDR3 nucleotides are TGTGCCAGCAGCCGAAACCGGGACTCACCCTACGAGCAGTACTTC. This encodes CASSRNRDSPYEQYF.